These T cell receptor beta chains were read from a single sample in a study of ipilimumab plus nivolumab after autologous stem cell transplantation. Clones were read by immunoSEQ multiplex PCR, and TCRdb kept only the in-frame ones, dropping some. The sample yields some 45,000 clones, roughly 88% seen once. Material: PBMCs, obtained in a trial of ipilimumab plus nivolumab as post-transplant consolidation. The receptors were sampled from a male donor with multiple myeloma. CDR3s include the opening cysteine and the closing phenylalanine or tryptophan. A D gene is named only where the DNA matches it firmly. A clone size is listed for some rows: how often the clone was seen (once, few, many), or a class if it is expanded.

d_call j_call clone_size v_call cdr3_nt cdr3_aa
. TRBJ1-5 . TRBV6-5 TGTGCCAGCAGACTGTGGGTTGATAGCAATCAGCCCCAGCATTTT CASRLWVDSNQPQHF
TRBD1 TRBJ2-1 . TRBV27 TGTGCCAGCAGCCGGGACAGGGTTTACAATGAGCAGTTCTTC CASSRDRVYNEQFF
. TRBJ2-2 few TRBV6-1 TGTGCCAGCACTGGGGAAAGGGGCGGGGAGCTGTTTTTT CASTGERGGELFF
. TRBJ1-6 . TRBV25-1 TGTGCCAGCAGGGGGGACGTGGCTAGCTCCTATAATTCACCCCTCCACTTT CASRGDVASSYNSPLHF
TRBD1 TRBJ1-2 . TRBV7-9 TGTGCCAGCAGTACCGCCCTTGGACAGGGGAGTGTCTACTTC CASSTALGQGSVYF
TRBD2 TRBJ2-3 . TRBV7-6 TGTGCCAGCAGCTTAGAGGCGGGAGGGAACACAGATACGCAGTATTTT CASSLEAGGNTDTQYF
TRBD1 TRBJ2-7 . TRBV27 TGTGCCAGCAGTTTTCGGGGACAGGGGCCTTCCTACGAGCAGTACTTC CASSFRGQGPSYEQYF
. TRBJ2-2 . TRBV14 TGTGCCAGCAGCCAAGTAGGAGTCACCGGGGAGCTGTTTTTT CASSQVGVTGELFF
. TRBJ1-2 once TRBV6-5 TGTGCCAGCAGTTACACTCCGAGCCCCCGAGGTGGCTACACCTTC CASSYTPSPRGGYTF
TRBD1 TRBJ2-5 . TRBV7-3 TGTGCCAGCAGCATTACAGGGGGACAAGAGACCCAGTACTTC CASSITGGQETQYF
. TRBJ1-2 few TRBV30 TGTGCCTGGAATGGATTGGTTGGCTACACCTTC CAWNGLVGYTF
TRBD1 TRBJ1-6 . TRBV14 TGTGCCAGCAGCCAGCAGGGGGCCCGTAATTCACCCCTCCACTTT CASSQQGARNSPLHF
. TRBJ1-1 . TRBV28 TGTGCCAGCAGTCCCACCGACAGGTTAGGCGCTGAAGCTTTCTTT CASSPTDRLGAEAFF
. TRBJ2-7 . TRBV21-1 TGTGCCAGCAGCAAAAGCCCCTCTCAGTTCGAGCAGTACTTC CASSKSPSQFEQYF
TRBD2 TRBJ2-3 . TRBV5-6 TGTGCCAGCCTAGCGGGGGGCACAGATACGCAGTATTTT CASLAGGTDTQYF
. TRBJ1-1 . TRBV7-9 TGTGCCAGCAGCCTCGGGACCGCTGAAGCTTTCTTT CASSLGTAEAFF
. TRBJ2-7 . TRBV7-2 TGTGCCAGCAAGGCAGGGCTCGACTACGAGCAGTACTTC CASKAGLDYEQYF
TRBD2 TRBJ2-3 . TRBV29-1 TGCAGCGCAGCAAAAGCGGGAACCACAGATACGCAGTATTTT CSAAKAGTTDTQYF
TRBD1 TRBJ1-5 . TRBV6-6 TGTGCCAGCAGTTACTCGAGGGACAGGGGGGGCCAGCCCCAGCATTTT CASSYSRDRGGQPQHF
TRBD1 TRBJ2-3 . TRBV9 TGTGCCAGCAGCGAACAGGGGTGGGGCACAGATACGCAGTATTTT CASSEQGWGTDTQYF
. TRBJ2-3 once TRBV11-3 TGTGCCAGCAGCTCCCCCCGCACAGATACGCAGTATTTT CASSSPRTDTQYF
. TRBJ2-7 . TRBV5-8 TGTGCCAGCAGCACGGGGTTCGTCTACGAGCAGTACTTC CASSTGFVYEQYF
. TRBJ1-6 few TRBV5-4 TGTGCCAGCGGCCGCAGCAGCCCCTATAATTCACCCCTCCACTTT CASGRSSPYNSPLHF
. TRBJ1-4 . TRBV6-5 TGTGCCAGCAAGAGGGGAGGAACAGGTGAAAAACTGTTTTTT CASKRGGTGEKLFF
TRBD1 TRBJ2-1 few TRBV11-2 TGTGCCAGCAGCTTCGGGACAGGGCTGTCCGGTGAGCAGTTCTTC CASSFGTGLSGEQFF
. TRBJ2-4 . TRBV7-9 TGTGCCAGCAGCTTAATAGAAGCGGGCCCGGCCAAAAACATTCAGTACTTC CASSLIEAGPAKNIQYF
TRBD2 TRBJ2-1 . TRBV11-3 TGTGCCAGCAGCTTAGAGCTAGCGGGGGAGCAGTTCTTC CASSLELAGEQFF
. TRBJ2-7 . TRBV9 TGTGCCAGCAGGGGTCCGGGACTTACCTACGAGCAGTACTTC CASRGPGLTYEQYF
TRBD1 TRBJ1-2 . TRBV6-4 TGTGCCAGCAGAGGGGACAGGGCCGGCTACACCTTC CASRGDRAGYTF
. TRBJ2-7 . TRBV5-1 TGCGCCAGCAGCCCCCAGGGATACGAGCAGTACTTC CASSPQGYEQYF
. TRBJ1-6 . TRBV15 TGTGCCACCAGCAGAGGGGGGCACGGCTATAATTCACCCCTCCACTTT CATSRGGHGYNSPLHF
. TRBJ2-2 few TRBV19 TGTGCCAGTACCGGGTACTGGGCGGGCGGGGAGCTGTTTTTT CASTGYWAGGELFF
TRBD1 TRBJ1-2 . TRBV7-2 TGTGCCAGCAGCGTTCACAGGGGTGGCTACACCTTC CASSVHRGGYTF
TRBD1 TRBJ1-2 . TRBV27 TGTGCCAGCAGTTTTACAGGGGCATGGGGCTACACCTTC CASSFTGAWGYTF
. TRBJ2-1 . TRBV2 TGTGCCAGCAGTGACATGGGGTCCTACAATGAGCAGTTCTTC CASSDMGSYNEQFF
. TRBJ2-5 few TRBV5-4 TGTGCCAGCAGCTTGACACGGACAGTCGAGACCCAGTACTTC CASSLTRTVETQYF
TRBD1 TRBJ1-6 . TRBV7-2 TGTGCCAGCAGCTCCCAGACAGGGGTGGATTCACCCCTCCACTTT CASSSQTGVDSPLHF
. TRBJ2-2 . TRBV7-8 TGTGCCAGCGGACGTTACGGGCCCCTGGTCGGGGAGCTGTTTTTT CASGRYGPLVGELFF
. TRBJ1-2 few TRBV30 TGTGCCTGCAAGACACTCTATGGCTACACCTTC CACKTLYGYTF
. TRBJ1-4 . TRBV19 TGTGCCAGTAGTATGGATCTGGGATTTGAAAAACTGTTTTTT CASSMDLGFEKLFF
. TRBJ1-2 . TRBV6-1 TGTGCCAGCAGTGCGCCGGACAGTTTACTCTATGGCTACACCTTC CASSAPDSLLYGYTF
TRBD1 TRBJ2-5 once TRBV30 TGTGCCTGGAAGAAGGCAGTGACAGGGGCGAGAGAGACCCAGTACTTC CAWKKAVTGARETQYF
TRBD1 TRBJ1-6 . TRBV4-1 TGCGCCAGCAGCCAAGAAGACAGGGGTAATTCACCCCTCCACTTT CASSQEDRGNSPLHF
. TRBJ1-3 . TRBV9 TGTGCCAGCAGCGCCATGGGGGGTACTGGAAACACCATATATTTT CASSAMGGTGNTIYF
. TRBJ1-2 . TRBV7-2 TGTGCCAGCAGCTTAGGAGGGGGGTCTATCTATGGCTACACCTTC CASSLGGGSIYGYTF
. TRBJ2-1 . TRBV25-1 TGTGCCAGCAGTGAACAGGGCGGGCGTGGCAATGAGCAGTTCTTC CASSEQGGRGNEQFF
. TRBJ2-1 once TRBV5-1 TGCGCCAGCAGCCCACCCGGAAACGTATTAGATGAGCAGTTCTTC CASSPPGNVLDEQFF
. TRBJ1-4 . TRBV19 TGTGCCTCCTCTCCGGGACAACCGAAAGACTACGGAAAACTGTTTTTT CASSPGQPKDYGKLFF
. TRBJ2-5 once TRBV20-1 TGCAGTGCTACCCAAGAGACCCAGTACTTC CSATQETQYF
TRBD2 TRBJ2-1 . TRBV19 TGTGCCAGTAGTGTAGAGCTAGCGGGGAGGGGTAATGAGCAGTTCTTC CASSVELAGRGNEQFF
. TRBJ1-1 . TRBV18 TGTGCCAGCTCACCCCGGGGGCCGGCTGAAGCTTTCTTT CASSPRGPAEAFF
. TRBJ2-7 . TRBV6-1 TGTGCCAGCAGTGAAGCGTTGGAGCAGTACTTC CASSEALEQYF